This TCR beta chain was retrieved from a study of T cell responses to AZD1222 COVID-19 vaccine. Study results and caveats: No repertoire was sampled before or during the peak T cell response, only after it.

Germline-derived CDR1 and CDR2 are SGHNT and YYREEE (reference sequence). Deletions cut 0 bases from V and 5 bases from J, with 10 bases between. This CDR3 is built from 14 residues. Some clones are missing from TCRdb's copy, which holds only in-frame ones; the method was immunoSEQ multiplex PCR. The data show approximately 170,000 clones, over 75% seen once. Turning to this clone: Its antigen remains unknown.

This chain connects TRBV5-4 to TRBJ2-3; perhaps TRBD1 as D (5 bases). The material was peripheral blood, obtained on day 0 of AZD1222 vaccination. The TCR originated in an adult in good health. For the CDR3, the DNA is TGTGCCAGCAGCTTGGGACAGCTTATAGATACGCAGTATTTT. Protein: CASSLGQLIDTQYF.